This T cell receptor beta chain derives from a study of blood T cell repertoires in COVID-19. Overall study: Samples taken during acute and convalescent COVID-19 were collected in the United States, Italy and Spain. T cells, B-cell-depleted T cells, or PBMCs provided the cDNA or gDNA that served as material.

With V trimmed by 0 bases and J by 13 bases, 20 bases remained unmatched. There are 18 residues in the CDR3. Germline lookup yields CDR1 LNHNV and CDR2 YYDKDF (reference sequence). Authors' data handling: The assay estimated nucleated cells by amplifying reference gene primers. Clones were read by immunoSEQ multiplex PCR, and TCRdb kept only the in-frame ones, dropping some. The DNA was the basis for D and trimming; V, J and clone size are from that table. The sample includes about 45,000 clones, roughly 88% of them seen just once. The chain has TRBV15 and TRBJ1-2; 10 bases line up with TRBD1. This clonotype was sampled from an elderly woman with acute or convalescent COVID-19. Sequenced: peripheral blood. In nucleotides, the CDR3 is TGTGCCACCAGCAGAGATACCGGTCCGGGACAGGGGTTCGGGCTACCCACCTTC. This encodes CATSRDTGPGQGFGLPTF. Full variable domain (remainder filled in from reference TRBV15 and TRBJ1-2): DAMVIQNPRYQVTQFGKPVTLSCSQTLNHNVMYWYQQKSSQAPKLLFHYYDKDFNNEADTPDNFQSRRPNTSFCFLDIRSPGLGDTAMYLCATSRDTGPGQGFGLPTFGSGTRLTVV.